These 8 T cell receptor beta chains were sequenced from one sample in a study of cytomegalovirus exposure and HLA in healthy donors (dated by TCRdb to the late 2010s). The method was the immunoSEQ multiplex PCR assay. A mixture of 60 forward primers for TCR Vbeta segments and 13 reverse primers for TCR Jbeta segments was used in the multiplex PCR. The source is immuneACCESS, and TCRdb retained only in-frame sequences with V and J called. Part of the clones is not carried over; for the studies checked, unresolved V genes explain less than half of this, and the remainder is unexplained. This sample is represented by roughly 120,000 clones; around 70% of them were singletons. The ten biggest clones cover 11% of the sample. Sample: PBMCs. The source of these receptors is a woman aged 45-59 years in good health and CMV-seropositive.

This clone was observed a handful of times. The genes are TRBV29-1 and TRBJ2-1; 8 bases match TRBD2. Per the germline V gene, CDR1 is SQVTM and CDR2 is ANQGSEA. The V gene end was trimmed by 4 bases and the J gene end by 1 base; junction bases not matched to a gene: 9. The CDR3 loop spans 16 amino acids. This CDR3 reads CSVGGSGIGSYNEQFF. CDR3 nucleotides: TGCAGCGTTGGGGGTAGCGGGATAGGGTCCTACAATGAGCAGTTCTTC.

The chain is built from TRBV11-3 and TRBJ2-2; D may be TRBD1 (5 bases). Germline V gene sequence: CDR1 SGHNT, CDR2 YENEEA. This CDR3 is built from 16 residues. Trimming cost V 2 bases and J 2 bases, with 12 bases left between them. As DNA, the CDR3 is TGTGCCAGCAGCTTAACCGTGACAGAAAACACCGGGGAGCTGTTTTTT. It encodes CASSLTVTENTGELFF.

J is TRBJ2-5 and V is TRBV2; D may be TRBD2 (6 bases). The ends were cut back, 4 bases at V and 0 bases at J, with 18 bases in the middle. This CDR3 contains 17 residues. The germline gives CDR1 SNHLY, CDR2 FYNNEI. The CDR3 spells CASSGFDGEDYQETQYF. The CDR3 DNA sequence: TGTGCCAGCAGTGGTTTTGACGGGGAGGACTACCAAGAGACCCAGTACTTC.

The rearrangement links TRBV7-9 to TRBJ1-4; 12 nucleotides match TRBD1. J was trimmed by 0 bases and V by 4 bases; bases with no gene match: 9. The germline V gene encodes CDR1 SEHNR and CDR2 FQNEAQ (reference sequence). The CDR3 has 19 residues. The CDR3 nucleotides are TGTGCCAGCAGCTCGCCGGGACAGGGGGCGGATGCAACTAATGAAAAACTGTTTTTT. Its protein product is CASSSPGQGADATNEKLFF.

The rearrangement joins TRBV25-1 to TRBJ2-5; 9 nucleotides align to TRBD2. After removal of 2 bases from V and 2 bases from J, the junction contained 6 bases not matched to a gene. This CDR3 has 16 residues. The germline CDR1 and CDR2 sequences are MGHDK and SYGVNS. This chain's CDR3 is CASSEDPSGVQETQYF. Written as DNA, the CDR3 is TGTGCCAGCAGTGAAGATCCTAGCGGGGTTCAAGAGACCCAGTACTTC.

This chain links TRBV25-1 with TRBJ2-3, with 7 bases that match TRBD2. Germline CDR1 reads MGHDK; CDR2 reads SYGVNS. This CDR3 region has 17 residues. Germline trimming cut 4 bases from V and 3 bases from J; bases unmatched to any gene: 13. The CDR3, as DNA: TGTGCCAGCAGTGTCCTCCGTGGGGGGGGACTGACAGATACGCAGTATTTT. Translated: CASSVLRGGGLTDTQYF.

The chain carries TRBV28 and TRBJ1-5, with D perhaps matching TRBD1 (6 bases). Germline V gene sequence: CDR1 MDHEN, CDR2 SYDVKM. Trimming pared 2 bases from V and 4 bases from J, leaving 12 bases between. This CDR3 is 15 amino acids long. Written as DNA, the CDR3 is TGTGCCAGCAGTTTAAAACAGGGCGCAAATCAGCCCCAGCATTTT. This sequence encodes CASSLKQGANQPQHF.

CDR3 coding DNA: TGTGCCATCAGTGAGTCCCCTGCGGGGGTGGGCTACGAGCAGTACTTC. Encoded protein: CAISESPAGVGYEQYF. The chain joins TRBV10-3 to TRBJ2-7, with TRBD2 matching 7 bases. This CDR3 region has 16 residues. Germline V gene sequence: CDR1 ENHRY, CDR2 SYGVKD. Trimming cost V 0 bases and J 3 bases; bases outside gene matches: 8.